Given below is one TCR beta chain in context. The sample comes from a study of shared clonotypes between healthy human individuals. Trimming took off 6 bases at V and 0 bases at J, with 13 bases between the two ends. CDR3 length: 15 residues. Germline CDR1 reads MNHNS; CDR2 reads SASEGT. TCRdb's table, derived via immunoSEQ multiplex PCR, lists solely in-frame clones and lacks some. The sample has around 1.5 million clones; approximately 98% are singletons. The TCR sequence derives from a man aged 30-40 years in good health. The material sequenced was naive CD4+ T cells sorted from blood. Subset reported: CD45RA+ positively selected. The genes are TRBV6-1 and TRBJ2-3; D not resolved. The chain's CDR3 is CASSSTRASTDTQYF. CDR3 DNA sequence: TGTGCCAGCAGCTCCACACGTGCTAGCACAGATACGCAGTATTTT.